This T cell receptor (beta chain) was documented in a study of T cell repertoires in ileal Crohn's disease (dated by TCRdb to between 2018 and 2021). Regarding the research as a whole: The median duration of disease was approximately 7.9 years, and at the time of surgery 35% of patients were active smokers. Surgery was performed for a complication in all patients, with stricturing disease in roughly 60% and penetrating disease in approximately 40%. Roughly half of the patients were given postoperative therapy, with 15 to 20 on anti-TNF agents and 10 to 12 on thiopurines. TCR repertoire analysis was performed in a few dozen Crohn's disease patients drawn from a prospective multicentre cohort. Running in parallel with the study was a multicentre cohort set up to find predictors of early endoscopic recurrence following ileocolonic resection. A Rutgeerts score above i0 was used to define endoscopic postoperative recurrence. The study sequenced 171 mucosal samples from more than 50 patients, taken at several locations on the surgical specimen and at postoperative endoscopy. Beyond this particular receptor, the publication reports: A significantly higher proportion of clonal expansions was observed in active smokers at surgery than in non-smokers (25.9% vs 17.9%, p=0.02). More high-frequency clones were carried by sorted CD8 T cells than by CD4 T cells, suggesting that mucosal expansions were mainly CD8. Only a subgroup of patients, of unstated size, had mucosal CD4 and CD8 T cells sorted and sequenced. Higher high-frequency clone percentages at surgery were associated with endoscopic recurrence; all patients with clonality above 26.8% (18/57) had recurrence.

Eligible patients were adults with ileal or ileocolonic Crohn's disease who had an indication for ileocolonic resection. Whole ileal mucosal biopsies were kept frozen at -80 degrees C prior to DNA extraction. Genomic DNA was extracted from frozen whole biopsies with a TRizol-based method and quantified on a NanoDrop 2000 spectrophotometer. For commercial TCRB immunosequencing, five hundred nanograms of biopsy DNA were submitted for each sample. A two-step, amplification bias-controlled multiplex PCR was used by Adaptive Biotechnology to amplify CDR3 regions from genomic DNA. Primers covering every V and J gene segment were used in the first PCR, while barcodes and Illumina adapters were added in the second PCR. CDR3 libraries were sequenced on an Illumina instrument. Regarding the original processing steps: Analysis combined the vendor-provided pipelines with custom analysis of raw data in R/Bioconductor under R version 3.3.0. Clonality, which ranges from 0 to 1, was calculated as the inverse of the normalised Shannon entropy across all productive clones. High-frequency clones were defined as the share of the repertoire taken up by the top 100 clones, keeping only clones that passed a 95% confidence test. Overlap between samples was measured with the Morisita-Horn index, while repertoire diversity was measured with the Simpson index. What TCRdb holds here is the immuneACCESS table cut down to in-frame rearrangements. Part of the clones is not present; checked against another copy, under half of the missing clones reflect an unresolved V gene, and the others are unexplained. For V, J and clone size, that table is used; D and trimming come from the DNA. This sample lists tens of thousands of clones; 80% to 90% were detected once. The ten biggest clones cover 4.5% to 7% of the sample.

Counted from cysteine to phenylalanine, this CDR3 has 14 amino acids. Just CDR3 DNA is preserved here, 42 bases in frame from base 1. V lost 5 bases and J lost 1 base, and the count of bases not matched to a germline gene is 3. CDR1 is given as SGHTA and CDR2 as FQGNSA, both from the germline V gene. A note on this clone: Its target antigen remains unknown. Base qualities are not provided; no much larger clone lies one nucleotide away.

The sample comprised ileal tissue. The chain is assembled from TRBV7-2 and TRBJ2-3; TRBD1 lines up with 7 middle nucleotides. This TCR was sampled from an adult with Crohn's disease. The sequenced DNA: TGTGCCAGCAGCCGGGACAGAGGCACAGATACGCAGTATTTT. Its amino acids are CASSRDRGTDTQYF.